This TCR beta chain was recorded in a study of hypomethylating agent response in myelodysplastic syndrome. Background on the study: Either azacitidine (about 75% of the 11) or decitabine (3 of 11) was given. With a mean age of roughly 70 +/- 6.9 years, patients were most commonly cytogenetically diploid. Response meant complete response or hematologic improvement; all other patients were non-responders.

CDR1 SGHTS and CDR2 YDEGEE come from the germline V gene. CDR3 length: 14 residues. The V gene lost 0 bases and the J gene lost 8 bases, with 13 bases spanning the gap. Repertoires were generated with immunoSEQ multiplex PCR, while TCRdb's copy carries only in-frame clones and drops some. The sample consists of 6,500 or so clones, about 87% of them appearing once. No T-cell subset sorting was done; bone marrow was analyzed in bulk. The V call is TRBV5-8, the J call TRBJ2-3; the D is unclear. The source is a human donor with myelodysplastic syndrome. The sample was bone marrow, taken before or after starting hypomethylating agent treatment for myelodysplastic syndrome (not recorded which). CDR3 DNA: TGTGCCAGCAGCTTGGGAGGTTTAAGGGTTACGCAGTATTTT. Translation: CASSLGGLRVTQYF.